This T cell receptor beta chain was captured by sequencing in a study of T cells in Graves' hyperthyroidism and ophthalmopathy. Study findings and constraints: Most thyroid clonotypes expanded above 0.001 were also detected in blood.

This clonotype was counted ten times or more. Its antigen is still unknown. TCR beta CDR3 regions were amplified from RNA transcripts. TCR CDR3 regions were first amplified by RT-PCR with HTBI primers. One entry per CDR3 protein results from TCRdb running MiXCR on the multiplex PCR reads. Of some 600,000 distinct CDR3 sequences listed, approximately 13% are singletons. Exclusion of patients followed from uncontrolled infection, other autoimmune disease, pregnancy or lactation. Preceding any ophthalmopathy symptoms, the blood sample dates from first hyperthyroidism diagnosis. CDR3 length: 16 residues. The V end was cut by 0 bases, the J end by 2 bases, with 14 bases between. CDR1 and CDR2 (germline): GTSNPN, SVGIG (reference sequence).

This chain links TRBV30 with TRBJ1-5; unclear D gene. Sample: blood. This TCR derives from a woman in her twenties or thirties with Graves' hyperthyroidism that later progressed to Graves' ophthalmopathy. Written as DNA, the CDR3 is TGTGCCTGGAGTGTATCGGGGTCTCGAGGCAATCAGCCCCAGCATTTT. Translating gives CAWSVSGSRGNQPQHF.